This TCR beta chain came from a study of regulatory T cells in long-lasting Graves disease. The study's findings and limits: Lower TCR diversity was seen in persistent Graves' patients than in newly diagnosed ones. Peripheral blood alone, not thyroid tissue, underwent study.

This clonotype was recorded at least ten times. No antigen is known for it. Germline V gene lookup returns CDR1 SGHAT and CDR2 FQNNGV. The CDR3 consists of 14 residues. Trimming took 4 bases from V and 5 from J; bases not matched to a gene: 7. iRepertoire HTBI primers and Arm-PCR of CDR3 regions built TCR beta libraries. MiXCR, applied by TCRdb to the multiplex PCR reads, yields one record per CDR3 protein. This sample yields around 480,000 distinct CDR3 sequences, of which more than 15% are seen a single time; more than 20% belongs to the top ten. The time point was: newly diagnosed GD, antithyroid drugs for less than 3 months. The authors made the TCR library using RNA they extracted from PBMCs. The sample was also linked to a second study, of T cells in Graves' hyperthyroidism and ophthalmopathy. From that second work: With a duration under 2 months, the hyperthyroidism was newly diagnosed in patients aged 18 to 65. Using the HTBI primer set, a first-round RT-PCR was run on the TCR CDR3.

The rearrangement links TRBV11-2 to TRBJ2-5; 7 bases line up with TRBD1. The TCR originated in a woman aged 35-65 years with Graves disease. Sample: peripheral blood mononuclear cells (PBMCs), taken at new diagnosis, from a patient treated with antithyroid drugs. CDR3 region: CASSSPTGFETQYF. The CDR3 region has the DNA TGTGCCAGCAGCTCCCCGACAGGGTTCGAGACCCAGTACTTC.